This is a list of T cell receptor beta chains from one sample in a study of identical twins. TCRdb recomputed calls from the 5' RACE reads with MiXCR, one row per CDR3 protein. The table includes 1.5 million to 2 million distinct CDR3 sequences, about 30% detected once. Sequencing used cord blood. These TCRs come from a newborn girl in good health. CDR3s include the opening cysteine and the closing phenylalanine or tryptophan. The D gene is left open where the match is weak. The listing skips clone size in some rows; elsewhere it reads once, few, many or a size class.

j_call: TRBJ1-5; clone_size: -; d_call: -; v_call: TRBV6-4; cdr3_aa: CASSVPRGFDRPQHF; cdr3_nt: TGTGCCAGCAGTGTCCCTCGAGGGTTTGATCGGCCCCAGCATTTT
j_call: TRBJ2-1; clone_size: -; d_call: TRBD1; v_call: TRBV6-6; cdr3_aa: CASRHGQGAYEQFF; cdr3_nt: TGTGCCAGCAGACACGGACAGGGGGCCTACGAGCAGTTCTTC
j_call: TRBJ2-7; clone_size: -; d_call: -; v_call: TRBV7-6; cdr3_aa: CASSLRGGNYEQYF; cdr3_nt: TGTGCCAGCAGCTTAAGGGGCGGAAACTACGAGCAGTACTTC
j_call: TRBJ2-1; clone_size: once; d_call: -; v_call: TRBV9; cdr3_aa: CASSVAGHTYNEQFF; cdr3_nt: TGTGCCAGCAGCGTAGCGGGCCACACCTACAATGAGCAGTTCTTC
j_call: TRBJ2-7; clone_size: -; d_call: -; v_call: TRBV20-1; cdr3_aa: CSALWRAVDEQYF; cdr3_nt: TGCAGTGCTTTGTGGAGGGCCGTGGATGAGCAGTACTTC
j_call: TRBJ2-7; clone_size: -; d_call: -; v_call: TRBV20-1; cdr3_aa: CSARNPSLSYEQYF; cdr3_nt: TGCAGTGCTCGCAACCCTAGCTTGTCCTACGAGCAGTACTTC
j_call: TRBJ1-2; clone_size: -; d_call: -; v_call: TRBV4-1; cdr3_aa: CASRLSTGFNYGYTF; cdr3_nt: TGCGCCAGCAGACTTAGCACAGGGTTCAACTATGGCTACACCTTC
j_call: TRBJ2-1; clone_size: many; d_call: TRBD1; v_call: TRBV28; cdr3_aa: CASSLIGGANEQFF; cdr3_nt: TGTGCCAGCAGTTTAATAGGGGGCGCGAATGAGCAGTTCTTC
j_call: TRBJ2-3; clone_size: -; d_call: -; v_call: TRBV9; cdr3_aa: CASSKDGDDRDTQYF; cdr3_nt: TGTGCCAGCAGCAAGGACGGAGATGACAGAGATACGCAGTATTTT
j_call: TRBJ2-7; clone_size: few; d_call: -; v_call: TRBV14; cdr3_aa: CASSQASLAAYEQYF; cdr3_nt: TGTGCCAGCAGCCAAGCCTCACTAGCCGCCTACGAGCAGTACTTC
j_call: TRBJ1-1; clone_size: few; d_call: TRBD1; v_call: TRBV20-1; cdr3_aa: CSAGQDMNTEAFF; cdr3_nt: TGCAGTGCTGGACAGGACATGAACACTGAAGCTTTCTTT
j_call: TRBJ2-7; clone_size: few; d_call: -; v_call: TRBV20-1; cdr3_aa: CSAGTHPIPYEQYF; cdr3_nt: TGCAGTGCCGGGACTCACCCGATACCCTACGAGCAGTACTTC
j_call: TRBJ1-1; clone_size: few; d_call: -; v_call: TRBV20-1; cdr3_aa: CSARAGGRAYTEAFF; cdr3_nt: TGCAGTGCTAGAGCTGGGGGCAGGGCGTACACTGAAGCTTTCTTT
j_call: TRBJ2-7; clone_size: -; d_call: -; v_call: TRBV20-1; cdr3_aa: CSARDLHGGGAPYNEQYF; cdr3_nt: TGCAGTGCTAGAGATCTGCATGGGGGAGGCGCCCCCTACAATGAGCAGTACTTC
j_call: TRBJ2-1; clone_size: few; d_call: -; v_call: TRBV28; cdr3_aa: CASSLFRTVGYNEQFF; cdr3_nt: TGTGCCAGCAGTTTATTCCGGACAGTTGGTTACAATGAGCAGTTCTTC
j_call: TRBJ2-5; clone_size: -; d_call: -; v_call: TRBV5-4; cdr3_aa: CASSLGKTYNEQYF; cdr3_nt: TGTGCCAGCAGCTTGGGAAAAACCTACAATGAGCAGTACTTC
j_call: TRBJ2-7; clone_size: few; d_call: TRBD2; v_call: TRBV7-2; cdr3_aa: CASSEGGTTIYEQYF; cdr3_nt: TGTGCCAGCAGCGAAGGCGGGACTACCATCTACGAGCAGTACTTC
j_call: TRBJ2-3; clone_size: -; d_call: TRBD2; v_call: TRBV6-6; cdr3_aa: CASSLLAGGPGPDTQYF; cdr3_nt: TGTGCCAGCAGTCTACTAGCGGGAGGGCCCGGGCCAGATACGCAGTATTTT
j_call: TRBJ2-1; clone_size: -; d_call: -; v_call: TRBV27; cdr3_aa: CASSFPPLVYNEQFF; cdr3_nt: TGTGCCAGCAGTTTTCCCCCCCTCGTTTACAATGAGCAGTTCTTC
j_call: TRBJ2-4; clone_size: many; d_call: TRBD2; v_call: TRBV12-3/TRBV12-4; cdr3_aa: CASSTRPGGNIQYF; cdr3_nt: TGTGCCAGCAGCACGAGGCCGGGAGGAAACATTCAGTACTTC
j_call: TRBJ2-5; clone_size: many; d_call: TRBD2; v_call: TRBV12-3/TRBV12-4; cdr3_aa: CASSFGEGRFQETQYF; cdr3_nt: TGTGCCAGCAGTTTTGGGGAGGGCCGGTTTCAAGAGACCCAGTACTTC
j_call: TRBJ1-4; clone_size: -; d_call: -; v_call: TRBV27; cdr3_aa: CASSFFRGPNEKLFF; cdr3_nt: TGTGCCAGCAGTTTCTTTCGCGGACCTAATGAAAAACTGTTTTTT
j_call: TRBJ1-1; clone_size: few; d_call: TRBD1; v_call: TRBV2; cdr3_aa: CASSEIGGTGIWGNTEAFF; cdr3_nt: TGTGCCAGCAGTGAAATAGGCGGGACAGGGATTTGGGGGAACACTGAAGCTTTCTTT
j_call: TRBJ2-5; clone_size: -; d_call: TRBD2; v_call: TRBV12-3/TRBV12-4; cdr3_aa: CAGSLGTSGIGETQYF; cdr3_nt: TGTGCCGGCAGTCTCGGGACTAGCGGGATCGGAGAGACCCAGTACTTC
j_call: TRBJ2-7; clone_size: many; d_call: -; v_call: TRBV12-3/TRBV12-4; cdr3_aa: CASSFTYEQYF; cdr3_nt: TGTGCCAGCAGTTTCACCTACGAGCAGTACTTC
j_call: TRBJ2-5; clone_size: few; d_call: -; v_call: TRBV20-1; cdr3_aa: CSASYPETQYF; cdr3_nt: TGCAGTGCTAGCTACCCGGAGACCCAGTACTTC
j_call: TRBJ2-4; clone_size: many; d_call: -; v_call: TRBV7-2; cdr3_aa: CASSFGMTGGNIQYF; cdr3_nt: TGTGCCAGCAGCTTTGGTATGACAGGAGGAAACATTCAGTACTTC
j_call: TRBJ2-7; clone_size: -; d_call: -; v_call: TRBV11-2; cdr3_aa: CASSFRGNSGTNTYSSSYYEQYF; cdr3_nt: TGTGCCAGCAGCTTCCGGGGGAATAGTGGAACCAATACCTATAGTAGTTCGTACTACGAGCAGTACTTC
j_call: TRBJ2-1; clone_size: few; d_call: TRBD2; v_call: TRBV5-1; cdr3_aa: CASSLALQRGHRNEQFF; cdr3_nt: TGCGCCAGCAGCTTGGCGCTCCAGCGGGGGCACCGCAATGAGCAGTTCTTC
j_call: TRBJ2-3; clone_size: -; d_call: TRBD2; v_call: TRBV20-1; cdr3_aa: CSALRLAGVSTDTQYF; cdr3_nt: TGCAGTGCTCTGAGACTAGCGGGGGTCAGCACAGATACGCAGTATTTT
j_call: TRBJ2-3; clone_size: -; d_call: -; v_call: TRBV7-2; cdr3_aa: CASSLKATSSAGRTDTQYF; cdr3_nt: TGTGCCAGCAGCTTAAAGGCTACATCTAGCGCGGGGCGCACAGATACGCAGTATTTT
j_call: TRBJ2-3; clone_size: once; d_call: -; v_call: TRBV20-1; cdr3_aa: CSARAGHRTDTQYF; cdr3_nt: TGCAGTGCTAGAGCGGGACACCGCACAGATACGCAGTATTTT
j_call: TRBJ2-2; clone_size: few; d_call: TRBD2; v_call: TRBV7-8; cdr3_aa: CASSSKTSVTGELFF; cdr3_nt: TGTGCCAGCAGCTCAAAAACTAGCGTCACCGGGGAGCTGTTTTTT
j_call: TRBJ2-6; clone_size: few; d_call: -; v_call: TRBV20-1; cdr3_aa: CSASTGSSGANVLTF; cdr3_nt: TGCAGTGCTAGTACAGGGAGCTCTGGGGCCAACGTCCTGACTTTC
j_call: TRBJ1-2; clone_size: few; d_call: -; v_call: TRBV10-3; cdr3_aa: CAISDSGYGYTF; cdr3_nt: TGTGCCATCAGTGACTCTGGGTATGGCTACACCTTC
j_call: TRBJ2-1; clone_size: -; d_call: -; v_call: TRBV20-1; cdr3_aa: CSDRGVSSYNEQFF; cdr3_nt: TGCAGTGACAGAGGAGTATCCTCCTACAATGAGCAGTTCTTC
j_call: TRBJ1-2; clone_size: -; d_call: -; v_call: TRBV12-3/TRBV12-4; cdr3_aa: CASSLAGVGSYTF; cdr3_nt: TGTGCCAGCAGTTTAGCCGGGGTTGGGAGCTACACCTTC
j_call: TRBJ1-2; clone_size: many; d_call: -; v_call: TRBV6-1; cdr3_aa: CASSEGQTNYGYTF; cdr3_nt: TGTGCCAGCAGTGAAGGACAAACTAACTATGGCTACACCTTC
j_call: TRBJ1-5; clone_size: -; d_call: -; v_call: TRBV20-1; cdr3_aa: CGAILGVNQPQHF; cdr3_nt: TGCGGTGCTATATTAGGGGTCAATCAGCCCCAGCATTTT
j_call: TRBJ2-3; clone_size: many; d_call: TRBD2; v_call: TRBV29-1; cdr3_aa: CSVEAGLYTDTQYF; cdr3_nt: TGCAGCGTTGAAGCGGGACTATACACAGATACGCAGTATTTT